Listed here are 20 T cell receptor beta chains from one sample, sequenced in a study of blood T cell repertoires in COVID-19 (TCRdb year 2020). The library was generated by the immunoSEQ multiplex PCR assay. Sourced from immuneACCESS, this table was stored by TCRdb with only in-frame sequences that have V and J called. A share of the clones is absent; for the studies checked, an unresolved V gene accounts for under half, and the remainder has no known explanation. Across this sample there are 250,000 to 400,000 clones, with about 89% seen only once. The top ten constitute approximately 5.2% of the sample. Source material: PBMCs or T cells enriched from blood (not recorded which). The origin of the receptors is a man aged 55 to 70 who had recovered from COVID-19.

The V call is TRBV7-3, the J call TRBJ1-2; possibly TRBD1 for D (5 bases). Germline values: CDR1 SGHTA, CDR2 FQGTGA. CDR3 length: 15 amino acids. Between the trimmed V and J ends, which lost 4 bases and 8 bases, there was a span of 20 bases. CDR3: CASSSDPGGREGYTF. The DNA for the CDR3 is TGTGCCAGCAGCTCCGACCCTGGGGGGAGGGAGGGCTACACCTTC.

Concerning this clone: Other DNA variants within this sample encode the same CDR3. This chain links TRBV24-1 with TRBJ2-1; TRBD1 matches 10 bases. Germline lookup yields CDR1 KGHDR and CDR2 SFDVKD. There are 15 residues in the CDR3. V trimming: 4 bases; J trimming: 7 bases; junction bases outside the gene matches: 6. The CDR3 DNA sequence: TGTGCCACCAGTGACCCTAGGGGACAGGGGAATGAGCAGTTCTTC. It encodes CATSDPRGQGNEQFF.

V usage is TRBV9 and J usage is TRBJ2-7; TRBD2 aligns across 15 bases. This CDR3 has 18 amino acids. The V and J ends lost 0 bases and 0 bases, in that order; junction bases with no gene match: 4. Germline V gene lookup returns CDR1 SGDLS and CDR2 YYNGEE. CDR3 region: CASSVEGLAGGPSYEQYF. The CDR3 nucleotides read TGTGCCAGCAGCGTAGAAGGACTAGCGGGAGGGCCCTCCTACGAGCAGTACTTC.

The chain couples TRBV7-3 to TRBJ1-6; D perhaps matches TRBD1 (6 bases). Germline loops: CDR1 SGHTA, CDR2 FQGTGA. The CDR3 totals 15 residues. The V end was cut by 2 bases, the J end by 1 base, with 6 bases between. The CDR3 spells CASSLQGSYNSPLHF. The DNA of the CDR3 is TGTGCCAGCAGCTTACAGGGGTCCTATAATTCACCCCTCCACTTT.

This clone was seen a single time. CDR3 loop: CASSLGGSFNEKLFF. CDR3 in DNA: TGTGCCAGCAGCTTAGGCGGCAGCTTTAATGAAAAACTGTTTTTT. The chain couples TRBV7-9 to TRBJ1-4; D gene unclear. CDR1 and CDR2 from the germline V gene are SEHNR and FQNEAQ (reference sequence). The CDR3 length is 15 residues. The ends were cut back, 1 base at V and 4 bases at J, with 10 bases in the middle.

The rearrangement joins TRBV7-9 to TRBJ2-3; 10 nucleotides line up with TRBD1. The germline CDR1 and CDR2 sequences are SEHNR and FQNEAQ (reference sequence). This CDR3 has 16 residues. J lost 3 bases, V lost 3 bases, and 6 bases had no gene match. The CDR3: CASSLQTGGRTDTQYF. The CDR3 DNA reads TGTGCCAGCAGCTTGCAGACAGGGGGCAGGACAGATACGCAGTATTTT.

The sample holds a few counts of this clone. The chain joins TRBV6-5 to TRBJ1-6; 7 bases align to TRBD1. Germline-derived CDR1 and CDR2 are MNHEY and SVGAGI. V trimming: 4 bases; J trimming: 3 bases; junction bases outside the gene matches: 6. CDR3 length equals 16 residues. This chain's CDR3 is CASSWGQTFYNSPLHF. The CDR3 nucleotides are TGTGCCAGCAGTTGGGGACAGACTTTCTATAATTCACCCCTCCACTTT.

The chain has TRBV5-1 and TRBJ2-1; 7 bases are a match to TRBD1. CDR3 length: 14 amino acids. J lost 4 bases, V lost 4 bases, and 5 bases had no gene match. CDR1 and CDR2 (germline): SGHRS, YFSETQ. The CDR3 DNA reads TGCGCCAGCAGCCATGGACAGGAGTACAATGAGCAGTTCTTC. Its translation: CASSHGQEYNEQFF.

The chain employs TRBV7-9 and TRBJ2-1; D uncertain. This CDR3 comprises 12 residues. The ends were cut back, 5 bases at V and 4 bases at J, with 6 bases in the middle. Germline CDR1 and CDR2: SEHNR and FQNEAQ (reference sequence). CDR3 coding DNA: TGTGCCAGCAGCGGCAGATACAATGAGCAGTTCTTC. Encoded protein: CASSGRYNEQFF.

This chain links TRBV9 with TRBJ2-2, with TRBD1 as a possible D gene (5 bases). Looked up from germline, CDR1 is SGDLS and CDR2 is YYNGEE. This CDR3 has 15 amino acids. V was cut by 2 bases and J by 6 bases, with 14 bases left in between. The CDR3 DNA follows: TGTGCCAGCAGCGTCGAGACAGTCAGGGCCGGGGAGCTGTTTTTT. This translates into CASSVETVRAGELFF.

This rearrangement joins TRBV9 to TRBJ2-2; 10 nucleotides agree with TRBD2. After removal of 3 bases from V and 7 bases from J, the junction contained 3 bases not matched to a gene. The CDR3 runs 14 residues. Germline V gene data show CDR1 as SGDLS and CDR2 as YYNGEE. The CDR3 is CASSAGLADGELFF. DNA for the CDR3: TGTGCCAGCAGCGCAGGACTAGCGGACGGGGAGCTGTTTTTT.

As DNA, the CDR3 is TGCGCCAGCAGCCAAGAAGGGGGTACGCACAATGAGCAGTTCTTC. This encodes CASSQEGGTHNEQFF. This chain connects TRBV4-1 to TRBJ2-1, with D tentatively TRBD1 (6 bases). The CDR3 loop spans 15 amino acids. The V and J ends lost 0 bases and 5 bases respectively, with 11 bases between them. Germline V gene data show CDR1 as MGHRA and CDR2 as YSYEKL.

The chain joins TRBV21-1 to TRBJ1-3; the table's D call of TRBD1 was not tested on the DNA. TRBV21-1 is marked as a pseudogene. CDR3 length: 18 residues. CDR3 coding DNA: TGTGCCAGCAGGGAATGGGTCAGGGTCGAGAGCTCTGGAAACACCATATATTTT. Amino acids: CASREWVRVESSGNTIYF.

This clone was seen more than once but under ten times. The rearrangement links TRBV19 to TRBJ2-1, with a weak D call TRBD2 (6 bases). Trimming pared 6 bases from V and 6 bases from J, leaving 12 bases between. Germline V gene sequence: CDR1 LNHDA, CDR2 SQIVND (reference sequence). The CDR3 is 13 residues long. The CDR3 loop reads CASSLKRANEQFF. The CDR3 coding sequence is TGTGCCAGTAGCCTAAAGCGGGCCAATGAGCAGTTCTTC.

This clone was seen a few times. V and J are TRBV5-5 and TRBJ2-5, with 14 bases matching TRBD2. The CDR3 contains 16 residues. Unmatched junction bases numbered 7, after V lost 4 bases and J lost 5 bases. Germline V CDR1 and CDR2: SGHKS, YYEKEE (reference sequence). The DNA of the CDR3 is TGTGCCAGCAGCAAAGGACTAGCGGGAGGATGGGAGACCCAGTACTTC. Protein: CASSKGLAGGWETQYF.

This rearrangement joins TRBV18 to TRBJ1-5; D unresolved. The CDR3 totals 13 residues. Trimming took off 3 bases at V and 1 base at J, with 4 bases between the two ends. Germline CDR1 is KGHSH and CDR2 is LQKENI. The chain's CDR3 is CASSPESNQPQHF. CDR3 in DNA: TGTGCCAGCTCACCGGAGAGCAATCAGCCCCAGCATTTT. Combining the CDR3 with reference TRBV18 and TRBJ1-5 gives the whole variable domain NAGVMQNPRHLVRRRGQEARLRCSPMKGHSHVYWYRQLPEEGLKFMVYLQKENIIDESGMPKERFSAEFPKEGPSILRIQQVVRGDSAAYFCASSPESNQPQHFGDGTRLSIL.

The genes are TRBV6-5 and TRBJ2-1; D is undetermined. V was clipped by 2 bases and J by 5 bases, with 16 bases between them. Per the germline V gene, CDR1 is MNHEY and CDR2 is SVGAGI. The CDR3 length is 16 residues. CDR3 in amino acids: CASSYHRRAGHNEQFF. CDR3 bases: TGTGCCAGCAGTTACCACAGAAGAGCTGGCCACAATGAGCAGTTCTTC.

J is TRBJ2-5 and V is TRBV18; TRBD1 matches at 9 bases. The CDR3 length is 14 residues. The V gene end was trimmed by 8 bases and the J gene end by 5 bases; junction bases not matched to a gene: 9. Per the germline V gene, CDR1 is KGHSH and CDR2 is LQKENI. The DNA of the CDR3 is TGTGCCAGCAGCCAGGACAGGGGAAGGGAGACCCAGTACTTC. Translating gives CASSQDRGRETQYF.

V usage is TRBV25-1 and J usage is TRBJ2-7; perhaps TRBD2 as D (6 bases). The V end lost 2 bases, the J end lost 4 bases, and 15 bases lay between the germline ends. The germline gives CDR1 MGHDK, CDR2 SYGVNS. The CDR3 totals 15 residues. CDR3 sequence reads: CASSERGTQGYEQYF. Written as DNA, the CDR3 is TGTGCCAGCAGTGAACGCGGGACCCAAGGGTACGAGCAGTACTTC.

CDR3 nucleotides: TGCGCCAGCACCCTTGGGACAGGGCTGGAAGAGACCCAGTACTTC. Translating gives CASTLGTGLEETQYF. The chain employs TRBV5-1 and TRBJ2-5; 9 positions agree with TRBD1. Germline-derived CDR1 and CDR2 are SGHRS and YFSETQ. There are 15 residues in the CDR3. Trimming at V came to 6 bases and at J to 3 bases, leaving 9 bases not matched to a gene. The full variable domain, its missing parts supplied by reference TRBV5-1 and TRBJ2-5, is KAGVTQTPRYLIKTRGQQVTLSCSPISGHRSVSWYQQTPGQGLQFLFEYFSETQRNKGNFPGRFSGRQFSNSRSEMNVSTLELGDSALYLCASTLGTGLEETQYFGPGTRLLVL.